The 8 T cell receptor beta chains in this list originate from one sample, sequenced in a study of blood T cell repertoires in COVID-19. TCRdb's table, derived via immunoSEQ multiplex PCR, lists solely in-frame clones and lacks some. Of just under 150,000 clones in the sample, roughly 87% were seen once. The sample comprised peripheral blood. The receptor set was obtained from a woman in her fifties or sixties with acute or convalescent COVID-19.

The chain links TRBV11-3 to TRBJ2-5, with TRBD2 identical over 7 bases. Germline V CDR1 and CDR2: SGHNT, YENEEA. The CDR3 contains 15 residues. Unmatched junction bases numbered 6, after V lost 0 bases and J lost 5 bases. The CDR3 is CASSLDTSAGETQYF. In DNA form, the CDR3 reads TGTGCCAGCAGCTTAGACACTAGCGCCGGGGAGACCCAGTACTTC.

This chain joins TRBV9 and TRBJ2-7; 8 bases map to TRBD2. Trimming cost V 4 bases and J 3 bases; bases outside gene matches: 9. Germline CDR1 and CDR2: SGDLS and YYNGEE. CDR3 size: 15 residues. For the CDR3, the DNA is TGTGCCAGCAGCCCTCTAGCGGGTTTAGGCTACGAGCAGTACTTC. Its translation is CASSPLAGLGYEQYF.

The chain has TRBV5-1 and TRBJ2-3; 8 nucleotides agree with TRBD1. Germline V gene data show CDR1 as SGHRS and CDR2 as YFSETQ. Trimming removed 4 bases from V and 3 bases from J; junction bases left unmatched: 10. The CDR3 sequence is 16 residues long. Here the CDR3 DNA reads TGCGCCAGCAGCGTCGACAGGGGTGAGATGACAGATACGCAGTATTTT. Protein sequence: CASSVDRGEMTDTQYF. Supplemented by reference TRBV5-1 and TRBJ2-3, the full variable domain reads KAGVTQTPRYLIKTRGQQVTLSCSPISGHRSVSWYQQTPGQGLQFLFEYFSETQRNKGNFPGRFSGRQFSNSRSEMNVSTLELGDSALYLCASSVDRGEMTDTQYFGPGTRLTVL.

The genes are TRBV5-1 and TRBJ2-4; maybe TRBD2 (5 bases). The CDR3 sequence is 16 residues long. V was clipped by 7 bases and J by 7 bases, with 24 bases between them. Germline assignment: CDR1 SGHRS and CDR2 YFSETQ. The CDR3 is CASSLIPGEITNIQYF. CDR3 coding DNA: TGCGCCAGCTCCCTGATCCCCGGGGAGATTACGAACATTCAGTACTTC.

The gene calls are TRBV3-1 (or the pseudogene TRBV3-2) and TRBJ2-2; 8 bases map to TRBD1. CDR3 length: 16 residues. V gave up 1 base and J gave up 7 bases; unmatched junction bases: 8. Germline V gene lookup returns CDR1 LGHDT and CDR2 YNNKEL (reference sequence). CDR3 coding DNA: TGTGCCAGCAGCCAAGTAGGCAGGGGGCAAGACGGGGAGCTGTTTTTT. It codes for CASSQVGRGQDGELFF.

The chain carries TRBV4-1 and TRBJ1-1, with TRBD1 as a possible D gene (5 bases). Per the germline V gene, CDR1 is MGHRA and CDR2 is YSYEKL. The V end was cut by 3 bases, the J end by 4 bases, with 15 bases between. The CDR3 covers 15 residues. CDR3 nucleotides: TGCGCCAGCAGCCAGTTGCTGGGGGGTGGCACTGAAGCTTTCTTT. It specifies CASSQLLGGGTEAFF.

CDR3 residues: CASSLFRDRSSGANVLTF. The CDR3, as DNA: TGTGCCAGCAGCTTGTTTAGGGACAGGTCTTCTGGGGCCAACGTCCTGACTTTC. The rearrangement joins TRBV5-4 to TRBJ2-6; the match to TRBD1 covers 8 bases. Germline lookup yields CDR1 SGHNT and CDR2 YYREEE (reference sequence). V lost 1 base, J lost 1 base, and 7 bases stayed unmatched. The length of the CDR3 is 18 residues.

The chain uses TRBV5-6 and TRBJ1-5, with 7 bases matching TRBD1. The CDR3 covers 15 residues. Losses at the gene ends were 0 bases for V and 4 bases for J; bases not matched to a gene: 4. Germline V gives CDR1 SGHDT, CDR2 YYEEEE. The CDR3 DNA is TGTGCCAGCAGCTTGGGACAGGGTCTTAATCAGCCCCAGCATTTT. It is translated as CASSLGQGLNQPQHF. The full variable domain, in which reference TRBV5-6 and TRBJ1-5 provide the parts outside the CDR3, is DAGVTQSPTHLIKTRGQQVTLRCSPKSGHDTVSWYQQALGQGPQFIFQYYEEEERQRGNFPDRFSGHQFPNYSSELNVNALLLGDSALYLCASSLGQGLNQPQHFGDGTRLSIL.